This paragraph covers one T cell receptor (beta chain) sequence. With unsorted samples, genomic DNA was obtained from 80 million to 100 million PBMCs. Every subset had its genomic DNA shared out evenly among several immunoSEQ plates. Replicate PCRs run on unsorted PBMC used approximately 0.3 ug DNA, which was approximately 30,000 T cell genomes. Produced via immunoSEQ multiplex PCR; TCRdb's table is partial and in-frame only. The profile shows 450,000 to 500,000 clones, 81% of them singletons. The data were obtained in a study of shared clonotypes between healthy human individuals. Study at large: The donor pool was made up of two women and three men aged 18 to 49.

The CDR3 runs to 15 residues. In germline, CDR1 is MGHRA, CDR2 YSYEKL. V was clipped by 2 bases and J by 4 bases, with 11 bases between them. The TCR sequence derives from a woman between 35 and 50 years old in good health. Some clones in this sample may be carry-over from other donors' samples. The J gene is TRBJ1-4, the V gene TRBV4-1, with a tentative D call TRBD1 (5 bases). The sample was PBMCs. The CDR3 region has the DNA TGCGCCAGCAGCCAACACAGGCTCGTTAATGAAAAACTGTTTTTT. This encodes CASSQHRLVNEKLFF.